Listed below are T cell receptor beta chains from one sample, sequenced in a study of blood T cell repertoires in COVID-19. The table came from immunoSEQ multiplex PCR; TCRdb's copy has only in-frame clones and leaves some out. Of about 21,000 clones in the sample, roughly 93% were seen once. The sample consisted of peripheral blood. Every receptor here comes from a woman between 45 and 65 years old with active COVID-19. Each CDR3 is given with its conserved first and last residue. The order of the fields is D gene, V gene, clone size, J gene, CDR3 DNA, CDR3 protein. D genes are given only for firm matches. The listing skips clone size in some rows; elsewhere it reads once, few, many or a size class.

TRBD1	TRBV30	NA	TRBJ1-1	TGTGCCTGGAGTGGGGACAGCACTTGGGGGACTGAAGCTTTCTTT	CAWSGDSTWGTEAFF
NA	TRBV18	NA	TRBJ1-2	TGTGCCAGCTCACCCAACTCACAGGGTGGCGGCTACACCTTC	CASSPNSQGGGYTF
TRBD1	TRBV7-9	NA	TRBJ1-2	TGTGCCACCACAACTTTACCGGGACAGGGGGCGCAAGGCTACACCTTC	CATTTLPGQGAQGYTF
TRBD2	TRBV5-1	NA	TRBJ2-3	TGCGCCAGCAGCTTGGTTATAGGCGGGAGGGCTAGCACAGATACGCAGTATTTT	CASSLVIGGRASTDTQYF
NA	TRBV18	NA	TRBJ1-1	TGTGCCAGCTCACCACGGAGGGGAAAGAGCACTGAAGCTTTCTTT	CASSPRRGKSTEAFF
TRBD2	TRBV9	once	TRBJ2-3	TGTGCCAGCAGCGTAAACCCGGCTAGCGGGATCCCAGTATATTTT	CASSVNPASGIPVYF
NA	TRBV5-1	NA	TRBJ2-7	TGCGCCAGCAGCCTTGGGACGGGACTTACCTACGAGCAGTACTTC	CASSLGTGLTYEQYF
TRBD1	TRBV4-2	NA	TRBJ1-6	TGTGCCAGCAGCCAAGATGACAGGGGTAGCTCACCCCTCCACTTT	CASSQDDRGSSPLHF
TRBD2	TRBV4-1	NA	TRBJ2-3	TGCGCCAGCAGCCACGCCCCACCGAGCGGGGGCACAGATACGCAGTATTTT	CASSHAPPSGGTDTQYF
NA	TRBV11-2	NA	TRBJ1-3	TGTGCCAGCAGCTCGACGATAGGACAGATCTCTGGAAACACCATATATTTT	CASSSTIGQISGNTIYF
NA	TRBV24-1	NA	TRBJ1-1	TGTGCCACCAGTGACCCCCAACAGGGGAACACTGAAGCTTTCTTT	CATSDPQQGNTEAFF
NA	TRBV29-1	NA	TRBJ2-6	TGCAGCGTTGTCCGCTCTGGGGCCAACGTCCTGACTTTC	CSVVRSGANVLTF
NA	TRBV3-1/TRBV3-2	NA	TRBJ1-4	TGTGCCAGCAGCCAAGATACAGGGTCGAATGAAAAACTGTTTTTT	CASSQDTGSNEKLFF
TRBD2	TRBV28	NA	TRBJ2-7	TGTGCCAGTCGCGGGGGGGCTGTCGGTCGGGTGCGAACCTACGAGCAGTACTTC	CASRGGAVGRVRTYEQYF
NA	TRBV18	NA	TRBJ1-1	TGTGCCAGCTCACCAGCGGGGGGCAGCGGAGCTTTCTTT	CASSPAGGSGAFF
NA	TRBV3-1/TRBV3-2	NA	TRBJ2-7	TGTGCCAGCAGCCAGTGGCTTAACTACGAGCAGTACTTC	CASSQWLNYEQYF
NA	TRBV19	NA	TRBJ2-3	TGTGCCAGTATTGACAGGTTAAGCACAGATACGCAGTATTTT	CASIDRLSTDTQYF
TRBD2	TRBV2	NA	TRBJ2-3	TGTGCCAGTGGACTAGCGGGAGGAGGTACGCAGTATTTT	CASGLAGGGTQYF
TRBD2	TRBV15	NA	TRBJ2-2	TGTGCCACCAGCAGAGCGCGGGGAGGGCCCACCGGGGAGCTGTTTTTT	CATSRARGGPTGELFF
TRBD1	TRBV6-5	NA	TRBJ2-7	TGTGCCACGGGCCGGGACAGAGGGTACGAGCAGTACTTC	CATGRDRGYEQYF
TRBD2	TRBV27	once	TRBJ2-7	TGTGCCAGCAGTCCGTTAGCGGGAGGGTCCTACGAGCAGTACTTC	CASSPLAGGSYEQYF
NA	TRBV28	NA	TRBJ1-4	TGTGCCAGCAGTTTGTGGCAGGGTAATGAAAAACTGTTTTTT	CASSLWQGNEKLFF
TRBD1	TRBV18	NA	TRBJ1-1	TGTGCCAGCTCACCACTAGGGACAGGGGGACGGACTGAAGCTTTCTTT	CASSPLGTGGRTEAFF
TRBD1	TRBV5-4	NA	TRBJ2-3	TGTGCCAGCAGCCTCGCCCCGGGACAGCTTAGCACAGATACGCAGTATTTT	CASSLAPGQLSTDTQYF
TRBD2	TRBV2	NA	TRBJ2-2	TGTGCCAGCAGGGCGGGAGGAAGAACCGGGGAGCTGTTTTTT	CASRAGGRTGELFF
NA	TRBV18	NA	TRBJ1-2	TGTGCCAGCTCACCAGGAGGAGACAACTATGGCTACACCTTC	CASSPGGDNYGYTF
TRBD1	TRBV9	NA	TRBJ2-7	TGTGCCAGCAGCGTAGATGGGCAGGGGGTTTCCGAGCAGTACTTC	CASSVDGQGVSEQYF
NA	TRBV18	NA	TRBJ2-1	TGTGCCAGCTCACGAGGGCAGAACAATGAGCAGTTCTTC	CASSRGQNNEQFF
TRBD2	TRBV6-1	NA	TRBJ2-1	TGTGCCAGCAGTGCCTGGAGCGGGAGCTCCTACAATGAGCAGTTCTTC	CASSAWSGSSYNEQFF
NA	TRBV7-2	NA	TRBJ1-1	TGTGCCAGCAGCTTAGCAGGGCGGGCGAACACTGAAGCTTTCTTT	CASSLAGRANTEAFF
TRBD2	TRBV9	NA	TRBJ2-2	TGTGCCAGCAGCGTAGGACCGGGAGGCACCGGGGAGCTGTTTTTT	CASSVGPGGTGELFF
TRBD2	TRBV5-1	NA	TRBJ2-5	TGCGCCAGCAGCTTGGCCGGGCTAGCGGGAGTGCGCCAAGAGACCCAGTACTTC	CASSLAGLAGVRQETQYF
NA	TRBV10-3	NA	TRBJ2-2	TGTGCCATCAGTGAGTGGGAGCCCGGGGAGCTGTTTTTT	CAISEWEPGELFF
TRBD2	TRBV5-1	NA	TRBJ2-5	TGCGCCAGCAGCTTCAAAACAGGGGGGATAGCGGGAGGCCTACAAGAGACCCAGTACTTC	CASSFKTGGIAGGLQETQYF
NA	TRBV15	NA	TRBJ1-1	TGTGCCACCAGCAGAGATAACGGGGGGTGGACTGAAGCTTTCTTT	CATSRDNGGWTEAFF
NA	TRBV19	NA	TRBJ2-7	TGTGCCAGTAGTATTGGGCAGGGTCTCGCCTACGAGCAGTACTTC	CASSIGQGLAYEQYF
NA	TRBV19	NA	TRBJ2-5	TGTGCCAGTAGTAGTGGACGGGGGGAGACCCAGTACTTC	CASSSGRGETQYF
TRBD2	TRBV5-1	few	TRBJ2-1	TGCGCCAGCAGCTTGGGGACGAGACTAGCGGGAGAGAATGAGCAGTTCTTC	CASSLGTRLAGENEQFF
NA	TRBV19	once	TRBJ2-1	TGTGCCAGTAGTACGCACAGGGCTAGTGAGCAGTTCTTC	CASSTHRASEQFF
TRBD1	TRBV5-1	NA	TRBJ2-7	TGCGCCAGCAGCGTGACAGGGGGCGAGCAGTACTTC	CASSVTGGEQYF
NA	TRBV6-5	NA	TRBJ1-5	TGTGCCAGCAGACCTTTAGGAGGGGACCAGCCCCAGCATTTT	CASRPLGGDQPQHF
TRBD2	TRBV9	NA	TRBJ2-1	TGTGCCAGCAGCGTAGGGGTTAGCGGGAGCTCCTACAATGAGCAGTTCTTC	CASSVGVSGSSYNEQFF
TRBD2	TRBV5-1	NA	TRBJ2-7	TGCGCCAGCAGCTTGGGTCCCAGCGGGAGGGAATACGAGCAGTACTTC	CASSLGPSGREYEQYF
NA	TRBV29-1	NA	TRBJ1-1	TGCAGCGTTGAGGTCAGGGGTGGCACTGAAGCTTTCTTT	CSVEVRGGTEAFF
NA	TRBV5-3	NA	TRBJ2-7	TGTGCCAGAAGCTTGTTCAGGATCCTGGACTTC	CARSLFRILDF
TRBD1	TRBV30	NA	TRBJ1-2	TGTGCCTGGAGTGCCGGGACAGACCCTTTGCGAAACTATGGCTACACCTTC	CAWSAGTDPLRNYGYTF